The TCR beta chain under discussion was sequenced for a study of blood T cell repertoires in COVID-19. Overall study context: Sites across the United States, Italy and Spain contributed samples from acute and convalescent COVID-19. Sample material is recorded as cDNA or gDNA derived from T cells, B-cell-depleted T cells, or PBMCs.

Original analysis: Amplification of reference gene primers provided the estimated nucleated cell counts. The protocol was immunoSEQ multiplex PCR, while the TCRdb copy is restricted to in-frame clones and leaves out a portion. The V and J calls and clone size come from that table; D and trimming were worked out from the DNA. The sample contains 200,000 or so clones, around 84% of which appear only once. V lost 6 bases to trimming and J lost 7 bases; unmatched junction nucleotides: 23. The CDR3 covers 18 residues. Germline V gene data show CDR1 as LGHNA and CDR2 as YNFKEQ. There are a few counts of this clone.

The specimen sequenced was peripheral blood. The sequence came from a man at least 80 years old with acute or convalescent COVID-19. This chain connects TRBV4-2 to TRBJ2-7; TRBD2 aligns across 8 bases. CDR3 amino acids: CASSKEMRGLAVTGEQYF. The DNA for the CDR3 is TGTGCCAGCAGTAAAGAAATGAGAGGACTAGCCGTGACGGGGGAGCAGTACTTC.